This T cell receptor beta chain was obtained from a study of beta chain features in type 1 diabetes. Overall study results and limits: It was possible that PCR favored shorter templates, equally so in patients and controls. VDJ junctions in type 1 diabetes patients carried more deletions and fewer insertions.

The entirety of the isolated RNA underwent reverse transcription, so expressed TCRB transcripts were sequenced. Method: immunoSEQ multiplex PCR; TCRdb's copy keeps in-frame clones and lacks some. The sample lists about 40,000 clones; roughly two thirds were seen once. Donors contributed one heparinised blood draw apiece, averaging around 120 mL. Of note for this clone: Its target is not known.

The CDR3 has 17 amino acids. The V segment lost 0 bases and the J segment 7 bases; nucleotides outside the gene matches: 14. CDR1 and CDR2 from the germline V gene are LGHNA and YSLEER. The clonotype originates from a young woman in good health. What was sequenced was Tregs from blood. The chain uses TRBV4-3 and TRBJ1-2; 7 nucleotides align to TRBD1. CDR3 sequence reads: CASSQDRDRARIGGYTF. CDR3 in DNA: TGCGCCAGCAGCCAAGACAGAGACAGGGCCCGAATAGGTGGCTACACCTTC.